The T cell receptor (beta chain) under discussion was sequenced for a study of neurological immune-mediated disorders. Study-level findings and limits: Phylogenetic grouping put 18 of 34 multiple sclerosis patients' repertoires into one related-CDR3 cluster, a possible signature.

Notes on this clonotype: Its antigen is currently unknown.

TCRdb independently ran MiXCR on the 5' RACE reads; one entry per CDR3 protein. The sample shows tens of thousands of distinct CDR3 sequences, 3.5% of them seen only once. The CDR3 consists of 13 residues. Germline V CDR1 and CDR2: MGHDK, SYGVNS. The V and J ends lost 7 bases and 12 bases respectively, with 19 bases between them. Sequencing used PBMCs. The TCR originated in a woman in her forties or fifties with multiple sclerosis. The chain has TRBV25-1 and TRBJ1-3; D ambiguous. The CDR3 sequence is CASKKGSGKNIYF. The CDR3 DNA is TGTGCCAGCAAGAAGGGTTCTGGAAAAAACATATATTTT. Using reference TRBV25-1 and TRBJ1-3 for the parts outside the CDR3, the full variable domain is EADIYQTPRYLVIGTGKKITLECSQTMGHDKMYWYQQDPGMELHLIHYSYGVNSTEKGDLSSESTVSRIRTEHFPLTLESARPSHTSQYLCASKKGSGKNIYFGEGSWLTVV.